The 14 T cell receptor beta chains reported below all come from one sample, sequenced in a study of T cells in Graves' hyperthyroidism and ophthalmopathy. TCR beta CDR3 sequences were amplified from RNA transcripts. An initial round of RT-PCR targeting the TCR CDR3 relied on the HTBI primer set. TCRdb re-derived calls from the multiplex PCR reads in MiXCR, one entry per CDR3 protein. This table has 450,000 to 500,000 distinct CDR3 sequences, roughly 23% appearing once. Sample: blood. These receptors all come from an older woman with Graves' ophthalmopathy.

As regards this clonotype: Given a much more abundant clone one base away, this may be a read error. The CDR3 here is CAWSPRNGFF. The CDR3 DNA follows: TGTGCCTGGAGTCCCCGGAATGGGTTCTTC. V and J are TRBV30 and TRBJ2-1; D is ambiguous. Trimming shortened V by 2 bases and J by 15 bases, and 11 bases separated the two germline ends. The CDR3 totals 10 residues. CDR1 GTSNPN and CDR2 SVGIG come from the germline V gene (reference sequence).

The rearrangement links TRBV30 to TRBJ2-1; TRBD2 agrees at 7 bases. Looked up from germline, CDR1 is GTSNPN and CDR2 is SVGIG (reference sequence). J lost 0 bases, V lost 5 bases, and 7 bases had no gene match. The CDR3 extends over 15 amino acids. CDR3 in amino acids: CAWEASGYSYNEQFF. In DNA, the CDR3 is TGTGCCTGGGAGGCTAGCGGATACTCCTACAATGAGCAGTTCTTC.

This clonotype was detected only a few times. The J gene is TRBJ2-5, the V gene TRBV20-1; D perhaps matches TRBD1 (6 bases). The CDR3 loop spans 14 amino acids. The germline V and J ends were trimmed by 6 bases and 2 bases, with 16 bases remaining between them. The germline V gene has CDR1 DFQATT and CDR2 SNEGSKA (reference sequence). The CDR3 DNA sequence: TGCAGTGCCGTCCCGGGACAATTACAAGAGACCCAGTACTTC. This sequence encodes CSAVPGQLQETQYF.

The chain couples TRBV24-1 to TRBJ2-2; D is unresolved. Germline V CDR1 and CDR2: KGHDR, SFDVKD. CDR3 length: 17 amino acids. Trimming stripped 5 bases from V and 4 bases from J, with 19 bases between. CDR3 loop: CATSGSGRQRSTGELFF. CDR3 DNA sequence: TGTGCCACCAGTGGGTCGGGTAGGCAGAGGAGCACCGGGGAGCTGTTTTTT.

Ten or more counts support this clonotype. The chain is built from TRBV28 and TRBJ2-1, with 7 positions matching TRBD1. The germline V gene encodes CDR1 MDHEN and CDR2 SYDVKM. With V trimmed by 6 bases and J by 4 bases, 3 bases remained unmatched. This CDR3 comprises 13 residues. CDR3 amino acids: CASRQGTYNEQFF. The CDR3 region has the DNA TGTGCCAGCAGACAGGGGACGTACAATGAGCAGTTCTTC.

This clonotype occurred a few times. J is TRBJ2-3 and V is TRBV7-8; no reliable D call. V lost 2 bases and J lost 4, with 10 bases in between. The germline CDR1 and CDR2 sequences are SGHVS and FQNEAQ. The CDR3 contains 14 residues. CDR3 in amino acids: CASSLSTLADTQYF. CDR3 bases: TGTGCCAGCAGCTTATCCACACTGGCAGATACGCAGTATTTT.

The chain is built from TRBV27 and TRBJ1-1; possible D gene TRBD1, 6 bases. Deletions cut 4 bases from V and 0 bases from J, with 12 bases between. Germline loops: CDR1 MNHEY, CDR2 SMNVEV (reference sequence). CDR3 length: 15 residues. This CDR3 is CASSSIQGLNTEAFF. CDR3 DNA: TGTGCCAGCAGTTCAATACAGGGATTGAACACTGAAGCTTTCTTT.

The gene calls are TRBV30 and TRBJ2-7; D call uncertain. The CDR3 has 10 residues. CDR1 is GTSNPN, CDR2 SVGIG, per germline (reference sequence). V lost 0 bases to trimming and J lost 6 bases, with 3 bases between them. CDR3 coding DNA: TGTGCCTGGAGTGTGAGCGAGCAGTACTTC. It is translated as CAWSVSEQYF. Full variable domain (rest looked up from reference TRBV30 and TRBJ2-7): SQTIHQWPATLVQPVGSPLSLECTVEGTSNPNLYWYRQAAGRGLQLLFYSVGIGQISSEVPQNLSASRPQDRQFILSSKKLLLSDSGFYLCAWSVSEQYFGPGTRLTVT.

V is TRBV29-1 and J is TRBJ2-2; D is undetermined. Deletions cut 3 bases from V and 1 base from J, with 9 bases between. The CDR3 is 14 residues long. CDR1 and CDR2 from the germline V gene are SQVTM and ANQGSEA. CDR3 bases: TGCAGCGTTGATCGCGGCGGGAACACCGGGGAGCTGTTTTTT. Its translation: CSVDRGGNTGELFF.

The J gene is TRBJ2-7, the V gene TRBV29-1, with D tentatively TRBD1 (6 bases). The germline V gene has CDR1 SQVTM and CDR2 ANQGSEA. There are 12 residues in the CDR3. Trimming removed 4 bases from V and 5 bases from J, with 12 bases in between. CDR3 loop: CSVVVRGHEQYF. The CDR3 DNA sequence: TGCAGCGTTGTGGTCAGGGGCCACGAGCAGTACTTC.

The table lists this clonotype with a few counts. This sequence joins TRBV10-3 and TRBJ2-4, with 10 bases matching TRBD2. CDR1 is ENHRY and CDR2 is SYGVKD in the germline V gene. The V segment lost 0 bases and the J segment 6 bases; nucleotides outside the gene matches: 5. The length of the CDR3 is 16 residues. CDR3 sequence (DNA): TGTGCCATCAGTGAGTCACAGCGGGAGGGAGGAAACATTCAGTACTTC. Translation: CAISESQREGGNIQYF.

The chain combines TRBV12-3 or TRBV12-4 with TRBJ1-5, with D unresolved. The CDR3 length is 13 residues. V was shortened by 4 bases and J by 9 bases, with 13 bases between the two germline ends. The CDR3 DNA sequence: TGTGCCAGCAGTTCGCGCCTGGGTGGGCCCCAGCATTTT. This translates into CASSSRLGGPQHF.

This clonotype was seen ten or more times. V and J are TRBV2 and TRBJ1-1; D is uncertain. V shed 6 bases and J shed 5 bases, with 22 bases lying between them. Germline CDR1 is SNHLY and CDR2 is FYNNEI. The CDR3 loop spans 16 amino acids. CDR3 sequence reads: CASRDKGGRFRTEAFF. DNA for the CDR3: TGTGCCAGCAGAGACAAAGGAGGCAGGTTTCGGACTGAAGCTTTCTTT.

In this sample, this clonotype turned up many times. The chain employs TRBV10-3 and TRBJ1-1; D is unclear. V lost 6 bases and J lost 3, with 17 bases in between. The germline V gene encodes CDR1 ENHRY and CDR2 SYGVKD. The CDR3 sequence is 15 residues long. The CDR3, as DNA: TGTGCCATCAGGCCCGGGCCCCCTAACGACACTGAAGCTTTCTTT. Translating gives CAIRPGPPNDTEAFF.